This T cell receptor (beta chain) was obtained from a study of T cell repertoires in cytomegalovirus infection. Study overall: Newly reported HLA-C-restricted and thoroughly characterized HLA-B-restricted CMV epitopes were employed. In public TCR beta signatures, there were indications of both CMV infection and matching HLA type.

Germline V CDR1 and CDR2: DFQATT, SNEGSKA (reference sequence). Trimming pared 5 bases from V and 1 base from J, leaving 12 bases between. The CDR3 runs 13 residues. Each CDR3 protein gets one entry after TCRdb re-called the reads with MiXCR. The sample holds about 770,000 distinct CDR3 sequences, around 29% seen once. For this clonotype: Its antigen remains unidentified.

This chain connects TRBV20-1 to TRBJ2-7; possibly TRBD2 for D (6 bases). The starting material was cultured CD8+ T cells from PBMCs, obtained from culture after CMV antigen stimulation. The origin of this receptor is a human donor in good health (CMV status not recorded). Some clones in this sample may be carry-over from other donors' samples. The DNA of the CDR3 is TGCAGTGCTCCGGGACTTTCGTCCTACGAGCAGTACTTC. It is translated as CSAPGLSSYEQYF.